This T cell receptor (beta chain) was identified during a study of PD-1 blockade in classical Hodgkin lymphoma (dated by TCRdb to about 2020). General notes on the study: Nivolumab dosing was 3 mg/kg intravenously every 2 weeks, continuing until either disease progression or unacceptable toxicity. The study used TCR beta sequencing and CyTOF to define a peripheral blood immune signature of response to PD-1 blockade in classical Hodgkin lymphoma. Overall study results and their limits: Lower diversity was seen in patients whose nivolumab began less than 1 year after ASCT, and these patients were left out of later analyses so that immune reconstitution would not confound the results. The study covered only a single clinical trial cohort, and the causes of the repertoire differences, possibly disease activity or prior therapy, were still not defined. Among trial patients, those achieving complete response had baseline diversity similar to that of newly diagnosed patients, while diversity was significantly lower in partial responders and progressors. Baseline TCR diversity was reported as lower in newly diagnosed patients than in healthy donors, and lower still in relapsed/refractory patients. A significant rise by C4D1 was seen in CD4+ but not CD8+ TCR diversity (p=0.0027 vs p=0.16), with the rise being most apparent in complete responders (p=0.02).

Based on its abundance in the sample, this clone is medium-sized (0.01 to 0.1%). No antigen is known for it. Per-nucleotide qualities are absent, and no much larger clonotype sits a single base away. Sequences MNHEY (CDR1) and SVGAGI (CDR2) are obtained from the germline V gene. Cut back by 8 bases and 0 bases, the V and J ends lie 11 bases apart. The CDR3 spans 14 residues, from the cysteine through the phenylalanine. Of all the DNA, just the CDR3 is kept, 42 bases in frame from base 1. This sample's time point label indicates: cycle 4 day 1 (C4D1), after less than 7 weeks of nivolumab. Every trial patient had relapsed following autologous stem cell transplantation, and prior brentuximab vedotin exposure was what differed among cohorts A, B and C. The trial cohort was composed of 55 to 65 patients with relapsed/refractory classical Hodgkin lymphoma, for whom complete response, partial response or progressive disease was recorded as best overall response. Trial patients were treated with single-agent nivolumab in the multi-cohort phase II CheckMate 205 trial. An independent review committee assessed best overall response by applying the 2007 International Working Group response criteria. Trial PBMCs were collected just before the start of nivolumab (C1D1) and during therapy at cycle 2 day 1 and cycle 4 day 1. After peripheral blood was drawn into 8 mL Vacutainer Cell Preparation Tubes, PBMCs were isolated by centrifugation and then cryopreserved.

Genomic DNA was extracted with the Qiagen DNeasy kit from unsorted PBMCs and from negatively selected CD4+ and CD8+ fractions. TCR beta CDR3 regions were subjected to amplification by immunoSEQ multiplex PCR with primers that anneal to V and J segments. A synthetic immune receptor repertoire was used to minimize amplification bias, and remaining bias was computationally removed after sequencing. The study's processing was this. Custom Python scripts were used to quantify repertoire diversity as the Shannon entropy index. Unsorted, CD4+ and CD8+ repertoires were examined separately, except in combined analyses, for which CD4+ and CD8+ sequences were merged in silico. Clonal expansion was defined as at least a 2-fold frequency increase after treatment relative to C1D1, with a pseudocount of 0.5 for undetected baseline clones. Singleton clones were defined as clones with 0 or 1 copy at C1D1, and non-singleton clones were defined as clones with 2 or more copies. Clones expanded in unsorted samples were annotated as CD4+, CD8+ or unknown by matching protein sequences in sorted samples from the same patient. Wilcoxon tests were applied to paired samples to test diversity changes from C1D1 to C4D1. This is the immuneACCESS table as TCRdb keeps it, with only in-frame sequences that have V and J called. A part of the clones is gone; compared with another copy, unresolved V genes explain less than half, and the rest is unexplained. The DNA was the basis for D and trimming; V, J and clone size are from that table. For this sample the table gives under 45,000 clones, of which roughly 69% were detected only once. Of the sample, approximately 2.5% is held by the ten largest clones.

Sequences were derived from peripheral blood mononuclear cells (PBMCs), sampled before the fourth cycle of nivolumab. The V gene is TRBV6-5 and the J gene is TRBJ1-3; the best D guess is TRBD1, with 5 bases matching. This TCR was sampled from a human donor with classical Hodgkin lymphoma. The nucleotide sequence reads as follows: TGTGCCAGCCTTGACAGCTTCTCTGGAAACACCATATATTTT. The translation is CASLDSFSGNTIYF.